Following are 14 T cell receptor beta chains from one sample sequenced in a study of T cells in localized non-small cell lung cancer. Assay used: immunoSEQ multiplex PCR; TCRdb lists only in-frame clones, some missing. The table includes approximately 67,000 clones, roughly four fifths detected once. The sequencing here drew on peripheral blood, taken before any cancer treatment. These receptors all stem from a female donor aged 60 or older with stage I lung adenocarcinoma.

The J gene is TRBJ2-7, the V gene TRBV7-6; TRBD2 is a possible D gene (5 bases). Germline V gene sequence: CDR1 SGHVS, CDR2 FNYEAQ. This CDR3 region has 12 residues. V was clipped by 3 bases and J by 9 bases, with 12 bases between them. The CDR3 coding sequence is TGTGCCAGCAGCTTGGGAGCTACGGGGCAGTACTTC. It codes for CASSLGATGQYF.

The chain uses TRBV11-3 and TRBJ2-5, with 7 bases fitting TRBD2. V lost 8 bases, J lost 5 bases, and 8 bases stayed unmatched. In germline, CDR1 is SGHNT, CDR2 YENEEA. This CDR3 has 13 amino acids. CDR3 sequence (DNA): TGTGCCAGCGACAAGCGGGAATGGGAGACCCAGTACTTC. Its protein product is CASDKREWETQYF. The whole variable domain, remainder taken from reference TRBV11-3 and TRBJ2-5, is EAGVVQSPRYKIIEKKQPVAFWCNPISGHNTLYWYLQNLGQGPELLIRYENEEAVDDSQLPKDRFSAERLKGVDSTLKIQPAELGDSAVYLCASDKREWETQYFGPGTRLLVL.

The CDR3 sequence: CASSVRLGGLGYEQYF. The CDR3 nucleotides are TGTGCCAGCAGCGTGAGACTGGGGGGATTGGGCTACGAGCAGTACTTC. The V call is TRBV7-9, the J call TRBJ2-7; TRBD2 is a possible D gene (6 bases). From germline, CDR1 is SEHNR and CDR2 FQNEAQ (reference sequence). The CDR3 runs 16 residues. V lost 5 bases to trimming and J lost 3 bases, with 20 bases between them.

The chain employs TRBV6-6 and TRBJ1-1; D gene uncertain. The germline gives CDR1 MNHNY, CDR2 SVGAGI (reference sequence). This CDR3 is built from 12 residues. Trimming took 6 bases from V and 6 from J, leaving 11 bases between them. The CDR3 loop reads CASRKTPSEAFF. In DNA form, the CDR3 reads TGTGCCAGCAGAAAAACCCCGTCTGAAGCTTTCTTT.

This chain connects TRBV5-5 to TRBJ2-7, with TRBD1 identical over 7 bases. In germline, CDR1 is SGHKS, CDR2 YYEKEE (reference sequence). V trimming: 0 bases; J trimming: 2 bases; junction bases outside the gene matches: 5. The CDR3 has 15 residues. In nucleotides, the CDR3 is TGTGCCAGCAGCTTGGCGCGAGGGGGCCCCTACGAGCAGTACTTC. It yields the protein CASSLARGGPYEQYF. Supplemented by reference TRBV5-5 and TRBJ2-7, the full variable domain reads DAGVTQSPTHLIKTRGQQVTLRCSPISGHKSVSWYQQVLGQGPQFIFQYYEKEERGRGNFPDRFSARQFPNYSSELNVNALLLGDSALYLCASSLARGGPYEQYFGPGTRLTVT.

This chain joins TRBV2 and TRBJ1-2; the match to TRBD1 covers 8 bases. The CDR3 length is 15 residues. Per germline, CDR1 SNHLY and CDR2 FYNNEI. The V gene end was trimmed by 3 bases and the J gene end by 6 bases; junction bases not matched to a gene: 9. The CDR3 reads CASSELRGPENGYTF. The CDR3 DNA is TGTGCCAGCAGTGAGCTCAGGGGGCCGGAGAATGGCTACACCTTC.

About this clone: The junction does not match germline at one end; this may be a read error. This chain uses TRBV2 with TRBJ2-5; the D gene is possibly TRBD2 (5 bases). The germline V gene encodes CDR1 SNHLY and CDR2 FYNNEI. The CDR3 runs 16 residues. The CDR3 DNA reads TGTGCCAGCAGAGAAGAAGGGAGAGGCAGTAAAGAGACCCAGTACTTC. Amino acid sequence: CASREEGRGSKETQYF.

V usage is TRBV2 and J usage is TRBJ1-4, with TRBD1 matching 8 bases. V dropped 6 bases and J dropped 10; count of bases not matched to a gene: 13. This CDR3 has 15 residues. Germline-derived CDR1 and CDR2 are SNHLY and FYNNEI. The CDR3 nucleotides are TGTGCCAGCAGCCCCAGGGCGGACAGGGTAGGAAAACTGTTTTTT. Translating it yields CASSPRADRVGKLFF. Looking up the rest from reference TRBV2 and TRBJ1-4 gives the full variable domain: EPEVTQTPSHQVTQMGQEVILRCVPISNHLYFYWYRQILGQKVEFLVSFYNNEISEKSEIFDDQFSVERPDGSNFTLKIRSTKLEDSAMYFCASSPRADRVGKLFFGSGTQLSVL.

This chain links TRBV4-2 with TRBJ2-7, with TRBD2 as a possible D gene (6 bases). The CDR3 sequence is 15 residues long. The V end was cut by 2 bases, the J end by 0 bases, with 11 bases between. CDR1 and CDR2 from the germline V gene are LGHNA and YNFKEQ. CDR3 DNA: TGTGCCAGCAGCCAAAGCGCGCGGGACTCCTACGAGCAGTACTTC. Translating gives CASSQSARDSYEQYF.

The V gene is TRBV5-6, the J gene TRBJ1-5; D gene ambiguous. The CDR3 has 15 amino acids. Trimming removed 1 base from V and 0 bases from J, with 8 bases in between. CDR1 and CDR2 from the germline V gene are SGHDT and YYEEEE. The CDR3 DNA is TGTGCCAGCAGCTTGTTTGCGAATAGCAATCAGCCCCAGCATTTT. Translated: CASSLFANSNQPQHF.

The genes are TRBV5-1 and TRBJ2-1; 9 bases agree with TRBD1. V was clipped by 5 bases and J by 6 bases; unmatched bases: 15. Germline CDR1 is SGHRS and CDR2 is YFSETQ. This CDR3 comprises 17 residues. CDR3 DNA: TGCGCCAGCAGACACCTTACCGGGACAGGGTATTTCAATGAGCAGTTCTTC. Translation: CASRHLTGTGYFNEQFF.

CDR3 sequence (DNA): TGTGCCAGCAGTCCTCAAGGTAACGAGCAGTACTTC. This translates into CASSPQGNEQYF. The V and J genes are TRBV27 and TRBJ2-7; no firm D call. Trimming removed 5 bases at V and 5 bases at J, with 10 bases between. CDR1 and CDR2 (germline): MNHEY, SMNVEV (reference sequence). CDR3 length equals 12 residues.

V and J are TRBV4-2 and TRBJ2-5; D is uncertain. The CDR3 totals 12 residues. V lost 1 base and J lost 5, with 5 bases in between. From germline, CDR1 is LGHNA and CDR2 YNFKEQ. CDR3 region: CASSQGEETQYF. As DNA, the CDR3 is TGTGCCAGCAGCCAAGGAGAGGAGACCCAGTACTTC.

The chain joins TRBV7-9 to TRBJ1-2, with no clear D. Trimming took off 0 bases at V and 13 bases at J, with 18 bases between the two ends. CDR1 is SEHNR and CDR2 is FQNEAQ in the germline V gene (reference sequence). The CDR3 is 14 residues long. Here the CDR3 DNA reads TGTGCCAGCAGCTTAGCTGTGGGGTTTGCCAGGCCCACCTTC. Amino acids: CASSLAVGFARPTF.